This T cell receptor (beta chain) was identified during a study of PD-1 blockade in classical Hodgkin lymphoma. Profiling relied on immunoSEQ multiplex PCR, and the TCRdb table lists in-frame clones only, not all of them. The table includes 90,000 to 95,000 clones, approximately 89% detected once. The CDR3 runs to 14 residues. The V end lost 0 bases, the J end lost 2 bases, and 8 bases lay between the germline ends. Germline values: CDR1 SEHNR, CDR2 FQNEAQ (reference sequence). All patients relapsed after autologous stem cell transplantation, and brentuximab vedotin exposure varied. V gene TRBV7-9 combines with J gene TRBJ2-7; D unresolved. The source is a human donor with classical Hodgkin lymphoma. Sequences were derived from peripheral blood mononuclear cells (PBMCs), sampled before the second cycle of nivolumab. DNA for the CDR3: TGTGCCAGCAGCTTAGCGGCGTTTCCCTACGAGCAGTACTTC. Encoded protein: CASSLAAFPYEQYF. The full variable domain, rest sourced from reference TRBV7-9 and TRBJ2-7, is DTGVSQNPRHKITKRGQNVTFRCDPISEHNRLYWYRQTLGQGPEFLTYFQNEAQLEKSRLLSDRFSAERPKGSFSTLEIQRTEQGDSAMYLCASSLAAFPYEQYFGPGTRLTVT.